These 32 T cell receptor beta chains came from one sample sequenced in a study of blood T cells in healthy people across ages. Then a second PCR, running about 6 to 11 cycles, was carried out with a sample-barcoded 5' primer and a J-beta primer mix. TCRdb reprocessed the 5' RACE reads via MiXCR and lists one record per CDR3 protein. The sample holds some 1,500,000 distinct CDR3 sequences, approximately 43% seen once. The sequenced material came from blood. Source of these receptors: a woman aged 18-29 years in good health.

The chain uses TRBV5-1 and TRBJ2-1; 9 bases align to TRBD2. V dropped 0 bases and J dropped 8; count of bases not matched to a gene: 12. CDR1 and CDR2 from the germline V gene are SGHRS and YFSETQ. The CDR3 length is 17 residues. DNA of the CDR3: TGCGCCAGCAGCTTGGTCCTAGCGGGGATTAGGGGGGATGAGCAGTTCTTC. It translates to CASSLVLAGIRGDEQFF.

This sequence joins TRBV29-1 and TRBJ1-2; D is ambiguous. Germline V CDR1 and CDR2: SQVTM, ANQGSEA. The CDR3 runs 13 residues. V shed 4 bases and J shed 2 bases, with 11 bases lying between them. CDR3 DNA sequence: TGCAGCGTTGGCCTGGGAAGAAACTATGGCTACACCTTC. This codes for CSVGLGRNYGYTF.

The V gene is TRBV9, the J gene TRBJ2-4; TRBD1 is a possible D gene (6 bases). The CDR3 is made up of 16 amino acids. Germline V CDR1 and CDR2: SGDLS, YYNGEE. V lost 3 bases and J 0 bases, leaving 13 bases between the germline ends. In DNA form, the CDR3 reads TGTGCCAGCAGCGGATCGGGACACCTAGCCAAAAACATTCAGTACTTC. Its protein product is CASSGSGHLAKNIQYF.

The chain carries TRBV19 and TRBJ2-2; 8 nucleotides agree with TRBD1. V shed 4 bases, J shed 4 bases, and the junction held 8 bases outside the gene matches. The germline gives CDR1 LNHDA, CDR2 SQIVND (reference sequence). The CDR3 contains 16 residues. The DNA for the CDR3 is TGTGCCAGTAGTACCCCCAGGGGGCAGGGCACCGGGGAGCTGTTTTTT. It yields the protein CASSTPRGQGTGELFF.

The chain employs TRBV28 and TRBJ2-3; D is perhaps TRBD2 (7 bases). The germline V gene has CDR1 MDHEN and CDR2 SYDVKM. There are 14 residues in the CDR3. Deletions cut 11 bases from V and 0 bases from J, with 15 bases between. The CDR3 is CAESWGGSTDTQYF. For the CDR3, the DNA is TGTGCCGAATCCTGGGGGGGCAGCACAGATACGCAGTATTTT. Complete variable domain (other parts from reference TRBV28 and TRBJ2-3): DVKVTQSSRYLVKRTGEKVFLECVQDMDHENMFWYRQDPGLGLRLIYFSYDVKMKEKGDIPEGYSVSREKKERFSLILESASTNQTSMYLCAESWGGSTDTQYFGPGTRLTVL.

The chain is built from TRBV7-6 and TRBJ2-7, with D possibly TRBD2 on 5 matching bases. CDR1 is SGHVS and CDR2 is FNYEAQ in the germline V gene. Trimming left V 4 bases short and J 5 bases short, with 18 bases between. The CDR3 length is 15 residues. CDR3 residues: CASSYLVGEYHEQYF. CDR3 DNA sequence: TGTGCCAGCAGCTACTTAGTCGGGGAGTACCACGAGCAGTACTTC.

This clonotype was counted a few times. For the CDR3, the DNA is TGCAGTGCTACTACACAGCGTACGAACACCGGGGAGCTGTTTTTT. Residues: CSATTQRTNTGELFF. This chain connects TRBV20-1 to TRBJ2-2; D uncertain. The CDR3 has 15 amino acids. Trimming took off 4 bases at V and 0 bases at J, with 12 bases between the two ends. Germline V gene data show CDR1 as DFQATT and CDR2 as SNEGSKA (reference sequence).

This clonotype was counted only a few times. The chain combines TRBV12-3 or TRBV12-4 with TRBJ2-7; the match to TRBD1 covers 8 bases. After removal of 7 bases from V and 0 bases from J, the junction contained 8 bases not matched to a gene. There are 15 residues in the CDR3. The CDR3 bases are TGTGCCAGCAAAGAGACAGGGGCCCTCTCCTACGAGCAGTACTTC. It is translated as CASKETGALSYEQYF.

The table lists this clonotype with a few counts. This sequence joins TRBV2 and TRBJ2-3; no clear D gene. Trimming took 6 bases from V and 0 from J, leaving 10 bases between them. Looked up from germline, CDR1 is SNHLY and CDR2 is FYNNEI. This CDR3 contains 14 residues. CDR3 in amino acids: CASSMGDSTDTQYF. DNA of the CDR3: TGTGCCAGCAGCATGGGTGATAGCACAGATACGCAGTATTTT.

The chain is built from TRBV20-1 and TRBJ2-5; 7 positions match TRBD2. J lost 2 bases, V lost 3 bases, and 12 bases had no gene match. Looked up from germline, CDR1 is DFQATT and CDR2 is SNEGSKA (reference sequence). This CDR3 region has 16 residues. Here the CDR3 reads CSASPRGKREQETQYF. CDR3 coding DNA: TGCAGTGCTAGTCCGCGGGGGAAGCGGGAACAAGAGACCCAGTACTTC.

The genes are TRBV20-1 and TRBJ2-7, with TRBD2 matching 9 bases. The CDR3 contains 14 residues. V dropped 6 bases and J dropped 1; count of bases not matched to a gene: 7. In germline, CDR1 is DFQATT, CDR2 SNEGSKA (reference sequence). The CDR3 region is CSAGWLAGSYEQYF. The CDR3 DNA reads as TGCAGTGCGGGGTGGCTAGCGGGATCCTACGAGCAGTACTTC.

CDR3 protein: CSARDIGFHTQYF. The CDR3 DNA sequence: TGCAGTGCTAGAGATATTGGGTTCCATACGCAGTATTTT. The chain has TRBV20-1 and TRBJ2-3; D gene ambiguous. The CDR3 covers 13 residues. V was trimmed by 0 bases and J by 7 bases, leaving 11 bases between them. CDR1 is DFQATT and CDR2 is SNEGSKA in the germline V gene (reference sequence).

The table lists this clonotype with a few counts. This rearrangement joins TRBV6-2 or TRBV6-3 to TRBJ2-5; TRBD2 might be the D (6 bases). V shed 7 bases and J shed 1 base, with 16 bases lying between them. The CDR3 runs 15 residues. Germline CDR1 is MNHEY and CDR2 is SVGEGT. This CDR3 reads CASTLGSSGQETQYF. The DNA of the CDR3 is TGTGCCAGCACCCTTGGGAGTAGCGGCCAAGAGACCCAGTACTTC.

J is TRBJ2-4 and V is TRBV7-2; D is possibly TRBD1 (5 bases). TRBJ2-7 matches the DNA end more closely, so the J call is doubtful. Germline V gene data show CDR1 as SGHTA and CDR2 as FQGNSA. The CDR3 has 18 residues. The CDR3 protein is CASSLTPVGRASSYEQYF. In nucleotides, the CDR3 is TGTGCCAGCAGCTTAACCCCTGTGGGGCGAGCTAGCTCCTACGAGCAGTACTTC.

The rearrangement links TRBV7-3 to TRBJ2-1; 14 bases are shared with TRBD2. The length of the CDR3 is 21 residues. Germline V gene sequence: CDR1 SGHTA, CDR2 FQGTGA. Trimming took 3 bases from V and 0 from J; bases not matched to a gene: 13. The CDR3 spells CASSFPPRTSGRSSSYNEQFF. The CDR3 region has the DNA TGTGCCAGCAGCTTCCCCCCAAGGACTAGCGGGAGGTCCAGCTCCTACAATGAGCAGTTCTTC.

The chain links TRBV28 to TRBJ1-4, with 7 positions matching TRBD1. V shed 5 bases and J 4 bases; nucleotides not matched to a gene: 13. CDR1 and CDR2 (germline): MDHEN, SYDVKM. The CDR3 has 17 amino acids. The CDR3 DNA sequence: TGTGCCAGCAGTCCCGTTATCTGGGACAGTCATAATGAAAAACTGTTTTTT. This translates into CASSPVIWDSHNEKLFF.

CDR3 in amino acids: CASGIRGKNTEAFF. CDR3 DNA: TGCGCCAGCGGTATTCGGGGCAAGAACACTGAAGCTTTCTTT. The chain links TRBV23-1 to TRBJ1-1; a possible D gene is TRBD1 (5 bases). TRBV23-1 is sorted into the ORF group, with uncertain function. Trimming removed 8 bases at V and 1 base at J, with 14 bases between. The CDR3 is 14 amino acids.

There are a few counts of this clonotype. This rearrangement joins TRBV6-5 to TRBJ2-1; unclear D gene. Trimming took off 2 bases at V and 5 bases at J, with 7 bases between the two ends. This CDR3 is built from 13 residues. Germline CDR1 and CDR2: MNHEY and SVGAGI. The CDR3 here is CASSYRVNNEQFF. For the CDR3, the DNA is TGTGCCAGCAGTTACCGCGTCAACAATGAGCAGTTCTTC.

This clonotype was counted a single time. The rearrangement joins TRBV12-5 to TRBJ2-5; D not resolved. The closer fit of TRBJ2-7 to the DNA end suggests the J call may be wrong. CDR1 LGHNT and CDR2 FRNRAP come from the germline V gene. The CDR3 runs to 13 residues. Written as DNA, the CDR3 is TGTGCTAGTGGTTCTCACCGAACCTACGAGCAGTACTTC. It is translated as CASGSHRTYEQYF.

The chain combines TRBV27 with TRBJ2-4, with TRBD1 identical over 7 bases. Trimming cost V 4 bases and J 15 bases; bases outside gene matches: 15. Germline CDR1 MNHEY, CDR2 SMNVEV (reference sequence). This CDR3 is built from 14 residues. The CDR3 sequence: CASSSRQGPYERYF. The CDR3 DNA follows: TGTGCCAGCAGTTCCAGACAGGGCCCCTACGAGCGGTACTTC.

The chain recombines TRBV3-1 with TRBJ2-5, with TRBD2 matching 11 bases. CDR1 and CDR2 (germline): LGHDT, YNNKEL (reference sequence). This CDR3 comprises 15 residues. V lost 7 bases, J lost 5 bases, and 9 bases stayed unmatched. Written as DNA, the CDR3 is TGTGCCAGCACGTTACTAGCGGGGGCATGGGAGACCCAGTACTTC. This encodes CASTLLAGAWETQYF.

This clonotype has just a few counts. The chain carries TRBV28 and TRBJ1-5, with D possibly matching TRBD1 (5 bases). The CDR3 spans 13 residues. The V end was cut by 5 bases, the J end by 5 bases, with 10 bases between. Germline CDR1 is MDHEN and CDR2 is SYDVKM. The DNA of the CDR3 is TGTGCCAGCAGTCAGGGTATGGATCAGCCCCAGCATTTT. Translation: CASSQGMDQPQHF.

The gene calls are TRBV5-1 and TRBJ2-2; tentatively, D is TRBD1 or TRBD2 (5 bases each). V shed 4 bases and J shed 1 base, with 14 bases lying between them. Germline V gene data show CDR1 as SGHRS and CDR2 as YFSETQ. CDR3 length: 16 residues. The CDR3 loop is CASSLYPGRNTGELFF. The CDR3 DNA follows: TGCGCCAGCAGCCTTTACCCGGGACGGAACACCGGGGAGCTGTTTTTT.

Only a few counts were recorded for this clonotype. The V gene is TRBV6-5, the J gene TRBJ1-1; D is unclear. Looked up from germline, CDR1 is MNHEY and CDR2 is SVGAGI. This CDR3 is 13 amino acids long. V shed 6 bases and J shed 2 bases, with 10 bases lying between them. The chain's CDR3 is CASRKDGNTEAFF. The DNA of the CDR3 is TGTGCCAGCAGAAAAGACGGTAACACTGAAGCTTTCTTT.

The rearrangement links TRBV7-6 to TRBJ2-1, with 14 nucleotides matching TRBD2. The ends lost 1 base at V and 6 bases at J; junction bases unmatched: 5. CDR1 is SGHVS, CDR2 FNYEAQ, per germline. The CDR3 consists of 17 residues. The CDR3 loop is CASSLGLGLAGVNEQFF. The CDR3 region has the DNA TGTGCCAGCAGCTTAGGTCTGGGACTAGCGGGAGTCAATGAGCAGTTCTTC.

There are a few counts of this clonotype. The chain has TRBV7-2 and TRBJ2-3; 8 nucleotides agree with TRBD1. CDR3 length equals 13 residues. CDR1 and CDR2 from the germline V gene are SGHTA and FQGNSA. Trimming took 6 bases from V and 3 from J; bases not matched to a gene: 2. The CDR3, as DNA: TGTGCCAGCAGGGACAGGGCTACAGATACGCAGTATTTT. Translating it yields CASRDRATDTQYF.

This clonotype was detected ten times or more. The chain is built from TRBV27 and TRBJ2-1, with TRBD2 matching 10 bases. The germline V gene has CDR1 MNHEY and CDR2 SMNVEV (reference sequence). This CDR3 region has 15 residues. Germline trimming cut 5 bases from V and 3 bases from J; bases unmatched to any gene: 4. The CDR3 reads CASSRSGGLYNEQFF. DNA for the CDR3: TGTGCCAGCAGTCGTAGCGGGGGGCTCTACAATGAGCAGTTCTTC.

The chain links TRBV7-9 to TRBJ1-2; 9 bases map to TRBD1. This CDR3 has 17 amino acids. J was trimmed by 0 bases and V by 3 bases; bases with no gene match: 8. Germline lookup yields CDR1 SEHNR and CDR2 FQNEAQ (reference sequence). In DNA form, the CDR3 reads TGTGCCAGCAGCTTTACAGGGGGCTCTCAGGCTAACTATGGCTACACCTTC. Amino acid sequence: CASSFTGGSQANYGYTF.

The chain recombines TRBV7-2 with TRBJ1-1; D is possibly TRBD1 (6 bases). This CDR3 has 12 residues. With 0 bases removed from V and 10 bases from J, the gap between germline ends came to 9 bases. CDR1 and CDR2 from the germline V gene are SGHTA and FQGNSA. The CDR3 DNA sequence: TGTGCCAGCAGCTTAGCTAAACAGGGAGCTTTCTTT. This codes for CASSLAKQGAFF.

The J gene is TRBJ1-5, the V gene TRBV7-2; D is unresolved. This CDR3 region has 15 residues. V lost 0 bases to trimming and J lost 0 bases, with 6 bases between them. Per the germline V gene, CDR1 is SGHTA and CDR2 is FQGNSA. The CDR3 nucleotides are TGTGCCAGCAGCTTAGCTCGGAATAGCAATCAGCCCCAGCATTTT. Translation gives CASSLARNSNQPQHF. Complete variable domain (other parts from reference TRBV7-2 and TRBJ1-5): GAGVSQSPSNKVTEKGKDVELRCDPISGHTALYWYRQSLGQGLEFLIYFQGNSAPDKSGLPSDRFSAERTGGSVSTLTIQRTQQEDSAVYLCASSLARNSNQPQHFGDGTRLSIL.

The chain joins TRBV5-1 to TRBJ2-3; possible D gene TRBD2, 5 bases. The ends were cut back, 0 bases at V and 4 bases at J, with 15 bases in the middle. The CDR3 contains 16 residues. CDR1 and CDR2 from the germline V gene are SGHRS and YFSETQ. The CDR3 loop reads CASSLALVEGADTQYF. In DNA, the CDR3 is TGCGCCAGCAGCTTGGCCCTGGTAGAGGGAGCAGATACGCAGTATTTT.

The chain combines TRBV20-1 with TRBJ1-5; D gene unclear. With 4 bases removed from V and 5 bases from J, the gap between germline ends came to 18 bases. The germline gives CDR1 DFQATT, CDR2 SNEGSKA (reference sequence). The CDR3 contains 15 residues. This CDR3 reads CSANSLGRGDQPQHF. The DNA of the CDR3 is TGCAGTGCTAATTCCCTGGGCCGGGGAGATCAGCCCCAGCATTTT.